This TCR beta chain comes out of a study of beta chain features in type 1 diabetes. Broader study findings: People with Type 1 diabetes carried modestly yet significantly shorter TCRB CDR3s in all four CD4+ subsets.

This clone was counted a few times. What it recognizes is unknown. The junction differs from germline at one of its ends, possibly a read error. Expressed TCRB transcripts were sequenced because the entire RNA isolate underwent reverse transcription. Assay: immunoSEQ multiplex PCR; the TCRdb copy retains only in-frame clones and omits some. This sample has around 260,000 clones, with around 21% found just once. The germline CDR1 and CDR2 sequences are SGHTA and FQGNSA. The CDR3 sequence is 12 residues long. V usage is TRBV7-2 and J usage is TRBJ1-4; possible D gene TRBD1, 6 bases. The sequence came from a woman in her thirties or forties with type 1 diabetes. Sequencing was done on a sample of naive CD4+ T cells from blood. CDR3 in DNA: TGTGCCAGCAGCCGTAGGGGGGGGACGATGGTTTTT. Its translation is CASSRRGGTMVF. Based on the CDR3 plus reference TRBV7-2 and TRBJ1-4, the full variable domain is GAGVSQSPSNKVTEKGKDVELRCDPISGHTALYWYRQSLGQGLEFLIYFQGNSAPDKSGLPSDRFSAERTGGSVSTLTIQRTQQEDSAVYLCASSRRGGTMVFGSGTQLSVL.